This T cell receptor (beta chain) was sequenced during a study of graft-versus-host responses after intestinal transplantation. The overall study: Every transplant recipient was induced with anti-thymocyte globulin, then maintained on tacrolimus and steroids for two to three years.

General study findings and limits: The highest levels of circulating GvH clones went along with early declines in HvG clones after transplant. In patients with graft-donor T cell macrochimerism, allograft graft-versus-host to host-versus-graft clonal ratios were high. GvH clones surfaced in recipient marrow, some emerging earlier in ileum or blood.

This CDR3 is built from 15 residues. The germline V gene encodes CDR1 MDHEN and CDR2 SYDVKM. Trimming removed 4 bases from V and 7 bases from J, with 20 bases in between. This clone was seen only once. The target antigen is unknown. The repertoire was sequenced with immunoSEQ multiplex PCR; TCRdb's copy has only in-frame clones and lacks some. The table records 95,000 to 150,000 clones, 85% to 95% of them present only once. Sequencing used unstimulated CD8+ T cells sorted from spleen or lymph node cells, obtained before intestinal transplant. The receptor was derived from a human donor who received an intestinal transplant. The V gene is TRBV28, the J gene TRBJ2-7; perhaps TRBD1 as D (5 bases). DNA of the CDR3: TGTGCCAGCAGTTCTATGCCCAATCAGGGATGTGAGCAGTACTTC. Its protein product is CASSSMPNQGCEQYF.